The 21 T cell receptor beta chains below all came from one sample that was sequenced in a study of beta chain features in type 1 diabetes. General observations from the study: TCRB CDR3 length was moderately but significantly reduced in all four CD4+ subsets of Type 1 diabetes patients.

The isolated RNA, all of it, was reverse transcribed, so expressed TCRB transcripts were what got sequenced. TCRdb's table, derived via immunoSEQ multiplex PCR, lists solely in-frame clones and lacks some. The table shows 150,000 to 200,000 clones, with approximately 8.8% occurring only once. These receptors' targets are unknown. Sequencing used central memory CD4+ T cells from blood. Receptors were obtained from a woman under 40 with type 1 diabetes.

This clone turned up a few times. The genes are TRBV5-4 and TRBJ2-1; no clear D gene. The CDR3 spans 15 residues. Per the germline V gene, CDR1 is SGHNT and CDR2 is YYREEE (reference sequence). The V end lost 1 base, the J end lost 5 bases, and 13 bases lay between the germline ends. The CDR3 protein is CASSLLGSRNNEQFF. CDR3 coding DNA: TGTGCCAGCAGCTTGCTCGGGTCTAGAAACAATGAGCAGTTCTTC.

The chain carries TRBV4-2 and TRBJ2-5, with D unresolved. In germline, CDR1 is LGHNA, CDR2 YNFKEQ. CDR3 length: 16 residues. V shed 4 bases and J shed 4 bases, with 19 bases lying between them. Here the CDR3 DNA reads TGTGCCAGCAGCCCCTCCCCGGTAGCCGACGGAGAGACCCAGTACTTC. Its protein product is CASSPSPVADGETQYF.

This chain joins TRBV28 and TRBJ1-2; possibly TRBD1 for D (6 bases). The ends were cut back, 5 bases at V and 3 bases at J, with 13 bases in the middle. CDR3 length: 14 amino acids. Per germline, CDR1 MDHEN and CDR2 SYDVKM. This CDR3 reads CASSAPGQHYGYTF. CDR3 nucleotides: TGTGCCAGCAGTGCACCGGGACAACACTATGGCTACACCTTC.

In its sample, this clone was seen a few times. In nucleotides, the CDR3 is TGTGCCACCTCTTTCGGGACCGGGAGGGGAACTGAAGCTTTCTTT. Translated: CATSFGTGRGTEAFF. The chain carries TRBV19 and TRBJ1-1; possibly TRBD1 for D (5 bases). Deletions cut 10 bases from V and 5 bases from J, with 23 bases between. Germline-derived CDR1 and CDR2 are LNHDA and SQIVND (reference sequence). The CDR3 totals 15 residues.

This clone has more than one count but fewer than ten. The chain employs TRBV11-2 and TRBJ2-2; maybe TRBD2 (5 bases). The CDR3 is 14 amino acids. V dropped 3 bases and J dropped 4 bases, with 9 bases sitting between them. In germline, CDR1 is SGHAT, CDR2 FQNNGV. CDR3 region: CASSLIRGTGELFF. In DNA form, the CDR3 reads TGTGCCAGCAGCTTGATCCGGGGCACCGGGGAGCTGTTTTTT.

The DNA of the CDR3 is TGTGCCAGCAGCTTGGGACAGGGGGACACCGGGGAGCTGTTTTTT. This gives the protein CASSLGQGDTGELFF. The V call is TRBV5-4, the J call TRBJ2-2; 9 bases map to TRBD1. The CDR3 sequence is 15 residues long. The junction had 0 bases not matched to a gene; V was cut back by 0 bases and J by 3 bases. From germline, CDR1 is SGHNT and CDR2 YYREEE (reference sequence). Supplemented by reference TRBV5-4 and TRBJ2-2, the full variable domain reads ETGVTQSPTHLIKTRGQQVTLRCSSQSGHNTVSWYQQALGQGPQFIFQYYREEENGRGNFPPRFSGLQFPNYSSELNVNALELDDSALYLCASSLGQGDTGELFFGEGSRLTVL.

The chain employs TRBV9 and TRBJ2-7, with D tentatively TRBD1 (5 bases). Germline assignment: CDR1 SGDLS and CDR2 YYNGEE. The CDR3 totals 13 residues. The V gene lost 3 bases and the J gene lost 5 bases, with 12 bases spanning the gap. CDR3 bases: TGTGCCAGCAGCGGACGGACATCCCACGAGCAGTACTTC. Protein: CASSGRTSHEQYF.

The chain uses TRBV5-4 and TRBJ2-5; tentative D call: TRBD2 (6 bases). The V end was cut by 1 base, the J end by 4 bases, with 14 bases between. In germline, CDR1 is SGHNT, CDR2 YYREEE (reference sequence). This CDR3 has 15 amino acids. The CDR3 sequence: CASSLYIADLETQYF. CDR3 bases: TGTGCCAGCAGCTTGTATATAGCGGACCTAGAGACCCAGTACTTC.

This clone was counted a few times. J is TRBJ2-7 and V is TRBV7-9; 7 nucleotides line up with TRBD1. The CDR3 spans 14 residues. V dropped 5 bases and J dropped 3; count of bases not matched to a gene: 7. Germline V gene lookup returns CDR1 SEHNR and CDR2 FQNEAQ (reference sequence). The CDR3 DNA reads as TGTGCCAGCAGCCGACAGGGTGGAGGCTACGAGCAGTACTTC. This codes for CASSRQGGGYEQYF.

This clone was observed a few times. This chain joins TRBV15 and TRBJ2-3, with TRBD2 as a possible D gene (5 bases). The CDR3 contains 16 residues. Trimming stripped 1 base from V and 2 bases from J, with 13 bases between. The germline CDR1 and CDR2 sequences are LNHNV and YYDKDF (reference sequence). The CDR3 reads CATSRGGSEVTDTQYF. For the CDR3, the DNA is TGTGCCACCAGCAGAGGAGGGAGTGAAGTCACAGATACGCAGTATTTT.

The chain is built from TRBV10-2 and TRBJ2-1; 10 nucleotides line up with TRBD1. Germline-derived CDR1 and CDR2 are WSHSY and SAAADI. This CDR3 contains 14 residues. Unmatched junction bases numbered 5, after V lost 8 bases and J lost 4 bases. DNA of the CDR3: TGCGCCAGCCTCGACAGGGGGCTTTACAATGAGCAGTTCTTC. Residues: CASLDRGLYNEQFF.

This clone turned up a few times. The chain links TRBV29-1 to TRBJ2-5; 9 nucleotides agree with TRBD1. J gave up 2 bases and V 4 bases, and 5 bases lay outside the gene matches. The germline V gene has CDR1 SQVTM and CDR2 ANQGSEA. This CDR3 is 14 amino acids long. The CDR3 region is CSVVPGQGQETQYF. The CDR3 nucleotides are TGCAGCGTTGTCCCGGGACAGGGTCAAGAGACCCAGTACTTC.

V gene TRBV5-1 combines with J gene TRBJ2-3; 8 bases line up with TRBD1. Germline V gene sequence: CDR1 SGHRS, CDR2 YFSETQ. This CDR3 comprises 12 residues. With V trimmed by 7 bases and J by 4 bases, 2 bases remained unmatched. The CDR3 DNA reads as TGCGCCAGCGGGACAGGTCCAGATACGCAGTATTTT. The encoded protein is CASGTGPDTQYF.

The gene calls are TRBV2 and TRBJ2-5; TRBD1 agrees at 10 bases. The length of the CDR3 is 15 residues. Germline values: CDR1 SNHLY, CDR2 FYNNEI. The V and J ends lost 5 bases and 7 bases, in that order; junction bases with no gene match: 10. DNA of the CDR3: TGTGCCAGCAGTAGTGGGACAGGGGCCAGGGGGACCCAGTACTTC. This codes for CASSSGTGARGTQYF.

Here the CDR3 reads CASSPDRYEQYF. In DNA form, the CDR3 reads TGTGCCAGCAGTCCGGACAGATACGAGCAGTACTTC. The chain couples TRBV28 to TRBJ2-5; maybe TRBD1 (6 bases). The DNA end favors TRBJ2-7, so the J call may be wrong. The V gene's germline CDR1 is MDHEN and CDR2 SYDVKM. The CDR3 is made up of 12 amino acids.

The chain has TRBV1 and TRBJ1-2; the table names TRBD1, a call not compared with the DNA. TRBV1 is recorded as a pseudogene. CDR3 length equals 14 residues. The CDR3 nucleotides read TGCACCAGCACGAAAGGCAGGGTAAACTATGGCTACACCTTC. It codes for CTSTKGRVNYGYTF.

The CDR3 DNA reads TGTGCCAGCAGTACCCCCGGGAGCAGCTATGGCTACACCTTC. Protein: CASSTPGSSYGYTF. The genes are TRBV6-5 and TRBJ1-2; D remains unclear. Trimming cost V 5 bases and J 4 bases, with 14 bases left between them. The CDR3 runs to 14 residues. Germline loops: CDR1 MNHEY, CDR2 SVGAGI.

This clone appeared a few times. The V and J genes are TRBV28 and TRBJ2-7; tentatively, D is TRBD1 (5 bases). The V gene's germline CDR1 is MDHEN and CDR2 SYDVKM. V dropped 6 bases and J dropped 2 bases, with 8 bases sitting between them. The CDR3 has 12 amino acids. In DNA, the CDR3 is TGTGCCAGCAGAGGGGCAGCCTACGAGCAGTACTTC. It yields the protein CASRGAAYEQYF.

This clone occurred a few times. The chain carries TRBV9 and TRBJ1-2; D not certain. This CDR3 is 13 amino acids long. In germline, CDR1 is SGDLS, CDR2 YYNGEE. Trimming stripped 0 bases from V and 8 bases from J, with 11 bases between. CDR3: CASSVGLAWGYTF. The CDR3 bases are TGTGCCAGCAGCGTAGGACTTGCTTGGGGCTACACCTTC.

The V gene is TRBV27, the J gene TRBJ2-5, with no clear D. The V and J ends lost 0 bases and 5 bases respectively, with 10 bases between them. Germline V gene lookup returns CDR1 MNHEY and CDR2 SMNVEV (reference sequence). The CDR3 extends over 14 amino acids. CDR3 coding DNA: TGTGCCAGCAGTTTATCGCGGCTCTCCGAGACCCAGTACTTC. Translated, it gives CASSLSRLSETQYF.

A few counts support this clone. The chain employs TRBV9 and TRBJ1-5; TRBD1 matches at 7 bases. V was clipped by 3 bases and J by 5 bases; unmatched bases: 5. Germline V gene lookup returns CDR1 SGDLS and CDR2 YYNGEE. The CDR3 has 14 amino acids. The CDR3 coding sequence is TGTGCCAGCAGCGCCGACAGGGAGGATCAGCCCCAGCATTTT. Protein: CASSADREDQPQHF.